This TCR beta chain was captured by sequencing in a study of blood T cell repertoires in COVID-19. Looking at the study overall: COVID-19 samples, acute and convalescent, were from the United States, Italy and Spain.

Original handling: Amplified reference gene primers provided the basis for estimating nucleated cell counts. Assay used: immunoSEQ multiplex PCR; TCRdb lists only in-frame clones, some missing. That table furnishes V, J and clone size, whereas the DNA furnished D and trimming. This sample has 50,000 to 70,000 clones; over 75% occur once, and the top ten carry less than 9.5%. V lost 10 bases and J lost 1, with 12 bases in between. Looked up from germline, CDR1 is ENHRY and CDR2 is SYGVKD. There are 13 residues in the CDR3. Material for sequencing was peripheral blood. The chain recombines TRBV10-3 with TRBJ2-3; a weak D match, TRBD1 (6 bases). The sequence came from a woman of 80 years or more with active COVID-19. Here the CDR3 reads CATDPGGTDTQYF. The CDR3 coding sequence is TGTGCCACGGACCCAGGGGGCACAGATACGCAGTATTTT.